What follows are 6 T cell receptor beta chains derived from one specimen sequenced in a study of blood T cell repertoires in COVID-19. Assay: immunoSEQ multiplex PCR; the TCRdb copy retains only in-frame clones and omits some. The table lists about 170,000 clones, roughly 86% of them singletons. The sequenced sample was peripheral blood. Receptors originate from an elderly woman in a cohort sampled during active or convalescent COVID-19.

The rearrangement links TRBV7-9 to TRBJ2-1; TRBD1 is a possible D gene (5 bases). V was pared by 4 bases and J by 10 bases, with 14 bases between. Germline CDR1 and CDR2: SEHNR and FQNEAQ (reference sequence). This CDR3 has 13 amino acids. The CDR3 DNA is TGTGCCAGCAGCTACAGAGGTTCAGGGGAGCAGTTCTTC. It codes for CASSYRGSGEQFF.

V usage is TRBV4-3 and J usage is TRBJ1-1, with D tentatively TRBD1 (5 bases). V shed 4 bases and J shed 2 bases, with 8 bases lying between them. The CDR3 length is 13 residues. The germline gives CDR1 LGHNA, CDR2 YSLEER. CDR3 sequence reads: CASSLQVNTEAFF. CDR3 sequence (DNA): TGCGCCAGCAGCCTACAGGTCAACACTGAAGCTTTCTTT.

The chain is built from TRBV18 and TRBJ1-5, with TRBD1 matching 10 bases. Germline V CDR1 and CDR2: KGHSH, LQKENI. The CDR3 loop spans 16 amino acids. Trimming at V came to 0 bases and at J to 4 bases, leaving 3 bases not matched to a gene. CDR3 DNA sequence: TGTGCCAGCTCACCACCGATGGGACAGGGGAATCAGCCCCAGCATTTT. Protein: CASSPPMGQGNQPQHF.

The gene calls are TRBV24-1 and TRBJ2-5; a possible D gene is TRBD2 (5 bases). Trimming took off 3 bases at V and 0 bases at J, with 10 bases between the two ends. The CDR3 is made up of 15 amino acids. CDR1 is KGHDR, CDR2 SFDVKD, per germline. CDR3 nucleotide sequence: TGTGCCACCAGTGATCCTCTAGCAGACCAAGAGACCCAGTACTTC. Protein: CATSDPLADQETQYF.

J is TRBJ1-2 and V is TRBV7-2, with 8 positions matching TRBD1. The CDR3 has 15 amino acids. The V segment lost 5 bases and the J segment 3 bases; nucleotides outside the gene matches: 8. Germline CDR1 is SGHTA and CDR2 is FQGNSA. The CDR3 nucleotides read TGTGCCAGCAGCCTTGGACAGGGCCGGGACTATGGCTACACCTTC. Protein: CASSLGQGRDYGYTF. Combining the CDR3 with reference TRBV7-2 and TRBJ1-2 gives the whole variable domain GAGVSQSPSNKVTEKGKDVELRCDPISGHTALYWYRQSLGQGLEFLIYFQGNSAPDKSGLPSDRFSAERTGGSVSTLTIQRTQQEDSAVYLCASSLGQGRDYGYTFGSGTRLTVV.

V usage is TRBV10-3 and J usage is TRBJ2-3; 11 bases match TRBD2. The CDR3 is 15 residues long. In germline, CDR1 is ENHRY, CDR2 SYGVKD. The J segment lost 4 bases and the V segment lost 8 bases, leaving 8 bases of the junction unmatched. Here the CDR3 reads CAIGIAGGRADTQYF. The DNA for the CDR3 is TGTGCCATCGGTATAGCGGGGGGGCGGGCAGATACGCAGTATTTT.